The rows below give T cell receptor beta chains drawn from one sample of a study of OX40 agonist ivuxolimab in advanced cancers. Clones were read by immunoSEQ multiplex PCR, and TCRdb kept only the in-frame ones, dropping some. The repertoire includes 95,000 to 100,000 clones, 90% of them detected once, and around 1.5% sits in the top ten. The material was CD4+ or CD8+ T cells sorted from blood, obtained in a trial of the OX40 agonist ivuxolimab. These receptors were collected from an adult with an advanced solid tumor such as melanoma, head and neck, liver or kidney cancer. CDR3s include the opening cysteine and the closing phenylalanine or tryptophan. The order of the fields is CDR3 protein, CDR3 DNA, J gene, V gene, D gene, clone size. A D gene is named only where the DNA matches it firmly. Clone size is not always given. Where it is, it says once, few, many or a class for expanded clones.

CDR3aa: CASSEQLAGGGQFF; CDR3nt: TGTGCCAGCAGCGAACAGCTAGCGGGGGGCGGGCAGTTCTTC; j_gene: TRBJ2-1; v_gene: TRBV14; d_gene: TRBD2; abundance: .
CDR3aa: CASSFRGNYGYTF; CDR3nt: TGTGCCAGCAGTTTCAGGGGGAACTATGGCTACACCTTC; j_gene: TRBJ1-2; v_gene: TRBV6-6; d_gene: TRBD1; abundance: .
CDR3aa: CSPSETDEQFF; CDR3nt: TGCAGCCCCTCCGAGACTGATGAGCAGTTCTTC; j_gene: TRBJ2-1; v_gene: TRBV20-1; d_gene: .; abundance: .
CDR3aa: CASSLESSGRAGAQYF; CDR3nt: TGTGCCAGCAGCTTAGAGTCTAGCGGGAGGGCCGGAGCGCAGTATTTT; j_gene: TRBJ2-3; v_gene: TRBV7-2; d_gene: TRBD2; abundance: .
CDR3aa: CASRPTFTATYEQYF; CDR3nt: TGTGCCAGCAGGCCCACGTTTACAGCCACCTACGAGCAGTACTTC; j_gene: TRBJ2-7; v_gene: TRBV11-2; d_gene: .; abundance: .
CDR3aa: CASSYLGTGGNYGYTF; CDR3nt: TGTGCCAGCAGTTACTTAGGGACAGGGGGCAACTATGGCTACACCTTC; j_gene: TRBJ1-2; v_gene: TRBV6-5; d_gene: TRBD1; abundance: .
CDR3aa: CASLPSGVVNEQFF; CDR3nt: TGTGCCAGTTTACCTTCGGGAGTAGTAAATGAGCAGTTCTTC; j_gene: TRBJ2-1; v_gene: TRBV19; d_gene: .; abundance: once
CDR3aa: CAWSRKGNWDGYTF; CDR3nt: TGTGCCTGGAGCAGGAAAGGGAATTGGGATGGCTACACCTTC; j_gene: TRBJ1-2; v_gene: TRBV30; d_gene: .; abundance: .
CDR3aa: CATFETDSLFEAFF; CDR3nt: TGTGCCACCTTCGAAACGGACAGTTTATTTGAAGCTTTCTTT; j_gene: TRBJ1-1; v_gene: TRBV6-4; d_gene: .; abundance: .
CDR3aa: CASSLFQGVRDEQYF; CDR3nt: TGTGCCAGCAGCTTATTCCAGGGCGTTCGGGACGAGCAGTACTTC; j_gene: TRBJ2-7; v_gene: TRBV11-2; d_gene: .; abundance: .
CDR3aa: CAWNVNLNNSPLHF; CDR3nt: TGTGCCTGGAATGTGAATCTCAATAATTCACCCCTCCACTTT; j_gene: TRBJ1-6; v_gene: TRBV30; d_gene: .; abundance: .
CDR3aa: CASSLARDNYEQYF; CDR3nt: TGTGCCAGCAGCTTAGCCCGGGACAATTACGAGCAGTACTTC; j_gene: TRBJ2-7; v_gene: TRBV7-2; d_gene: .; abundance: .
CDR3aa: CASSLTSGRVGGELFF; CDR3nt: TGTGCCAGCAGCCTCACTAGCGGGAGGGTTGGCGGGGAGCTGTTTTTT; j_gene: TRBJ2-2; v_gene: TRBV11-2; d_gene: TRBD2; abundance: .
CDR3aa: CASSAPGGLETDTQYF; CDR3nt: TGTGCCAGCAGCGCCCCCGGGGGACTAGAGACAGATACGCAGTATTTT; j_gene: TRBJ2-3; v_gene: TRBV21-1; d_gene: .; abundance: .
CDR3aa: CASSLNRGRRLEETQYF; CDR3nt: TGTGCCAGCAGCTTGAACAGGGGGCGTCGTTTGGAAGAGACCCAGTACTTC; j_gene: TRBJ2-5; v_gene: TRBV13; d_gene: TRBD1; abundance: .
CDR3aa: CASSPDHPLSYEQYF; CDR3nt: TGTGCCAGCAGCCCGGACCACCCTCTGAGCTACGAGCAGTACTTC; j_gene: TRBJ2-7; v_gene: TRBV6-5; d_gene: .; abundance: .
CDR3aa: CASSLDRRSFSGANVLTF; CDR3nt: TGTGCCAGCAGCTTAGACAGGAGATCCTTCTCTGGGGCCAACGTCCTGACTTTC; j_gene: TRBJ2-6; v_gene: TRBV7-2; d_gene: .; abundance: once
CDR3aa: CASSESRVVGTEAFF; CDR3nt: TGTGCCAGCAGTGAGAGCAGAGTTGTAGGGACTGAAGCTTTCTTT; j_gene: TRBJ1-1; v_gene: TRBV27; d_gene: .; abundance: .
CDR3aa: CASSLLLAGAGEQYF; CDR3nt: TGCGCCAGCAGCTTGCTACTAGCGGGAGCAGGCGAGCAGTACTTC; j_gene: TRBJ2-7; v_gene: TRBV5-1; d_gene: TRBD2; abundance: few
CDR3aa: CASSLTQANTEAFF; CDR3nt: TGTGCCAGCAGCTTAACACAGGCGAACACTGAAGCTTTCTTT; j_gene: TRBJ1-1; v_gene: TRBV11-1; d_gene: .; abundance: .
CDR3aa: CASSSGLAGLTDTQYF; CDR3nt: TGTGCCAGCAGCTCGGGACTAGCGGGACTCACAGATACGCAGTATTTT; j_gene: TRBJ2-3; v_gene: TRBV7-3; d_gene: TRBD2; abundance: once
CDR3aa: CAWSPWTGGPYEQYF; CDR3nt: TGTGCCTGGAGTCCCTGGACAGGGGGGCCCTACGAGCAGTACTTC; j_gene: TRBJ2-7; v_gene: TRBV30; d_gene: TRBD1; abundance: .
CDR3aa: CASSIQGGGELSTDTQYF; CDR3nt: TGTGCCAGTAGTATCCAAGGGGGTGGGGAGTTGAGCACAGATACGCAGTATTTT; j_gene: TRBJ2-3; v_gene: TRBV19; d_gene: .; abundance: .
CDR3aa: CASSARAAQETQYF; CDR3nt: TGTGCCAGCAGCGCCCGAGCGGCGCAAGAGACCCAGTACTTC; j_gene: TRBJ2-5; v_gene: TRBV9; d_gene: .; abundance: .
CDR3aa: CASSLGRKIAGSSYNEQFF; CDR3nt: TGTGCCAGCAGCTTAGGAAGGAAGATAGCGGGGAGCTCCTACAATGAGCAGTTCTTC; j_gene: TRBJ2-1; v_gene: TRBV11-2; d_gene: TRBD2; abundance: few
CDR3aa: CASSQAVFTQRSYNEQFF; CDR3nt: TGCGCCAGCAGCCAAGCCGTCTTCACCCAACGCTCCTACAATGAGCAGTTCTTC; j_gene: TRBJ2-1; v_gene: TRBV4-1; d_gene: .; abundance: .
CDR3aa: CASSLEGVFQETQYF; CDR3nt: TGTGCCAGCAGCTTAGAAGGGGTCTTCCAAGAGACCCAGTACTTC; j_gene: TRBJ2-5; v_gene: TRBV11-2; d_gene: .; abundance: .
CDR3aa: CASSQDGQGTYEQYF; CDR3nt: TGTGCCAGCAGCCAAGACGGCCAGGGGACCTACGAGCAGTACTTC; j_gene: TRBJ2-7; v_gene: TRBV4-2; d_gene: .; abundance: .
CDR3aa: CAWSPSSYEQYF; CDR3nt: TGTGCCTGGAGTCCGAGCTCCTACGAGCAGTACTTC; j_gene: TRBJ2-7; v_gene: TRBV30; d_gene: .; abundance: .
CDR3aa: CASSEGRSTEAFF; CDR3nt: TGTGCCAGTAGTGAGGGGAGGAGTACTGAAGCTTTCTTT; j_gene: TRBJ1-1; v_gene: TRBV19; d_gene: .; abundance: .
CDR3aa: CASSIGVANYEQYF; CDR3nt: TGTGCCAGTAGTATAGGGGTAGCCAACTACGAGCAGTACTTC; j_gene: TRBJ2-7; v_gene: TRBV19; d_gene: .; abundance: .
CDR3aa: CSVGDRTGVNTEAFF; CDR3nt: TGCAGCGTGGGCGATAGGACAGGAGTGAACACTGAAGCTTTCTTT; j_gene: TRBJ1-1; v_gene: TRBV29-1; d_gene: TRBD1; abundance: .
CDR3aa: CASSHPSYEQYF; CDR3nt: TGTGCCAGCAGCCATCCTTCCTACGAGCAGTACTTC; j_gene: TRBJ2-7; v_gene: TRBV5-4; d_gene: .; abundance: .
CDR3aa: CASSQGRVSSPLHF; CDR3nt: TGTGCCAGCAGTCAGGGGAGGGTTAGTTCACCCCTCCACTTT; j_gene: TRBJ1-6; v_gene: TRBV6-1; d_gene: .; abundance: .
CDR3aa: CASSLVQGNNEQYF; CDR3nt: TGTGCCAGCAGCTTAGTGCAGGGAAACAACGAGCAGTACTTC; j_gene: TRBJ2-7; v_gene: TRBV11-3; d_gene: .; abundance: .
CDR3aa: CSATLGAEGYTF; CDR3nt: TGCAGCGCTACCCTCGGGGCGGAGGGCTACACCTTC; j_gene: TRBJ1-2; v_gene: TRBV29-1; d_gene: .; abundance: .
CDR3aa: CASSEGEHTQYF; CDR3nt: TGTGCCAGCAGTGAGGGAGAGCACACGCAGTATTTT; j_gene: TRBJ2-3; v_gene: TRBV2; d_gene: .; abundance: .
CDR3aa: CASSQVPGYNQPQHF; CDR3nt: TGCGCCAGCAGCCAAGTTCCGGGGTACAATCAGCCCCAGCATTTT; j_gene: TRBJ1-5; v_gene: TRBV4-1; d_gene: .; abundance: .
CDR3aa: CASSQDPSGSGETQYF; CDR3nt: TGTGCCAGCAGCCAAGATCCTAGCGGGAGTGGCGAGACCCAGTACTTC; j_gene: TRBJ2-5; v_gene: TRBV4-2; d_gene: TRBD2; abundance: .
CDR3aa: CASSPGGGSYNEQFF; CDR3nt: TGTGCCAGCAGCCCAGGGGGCGGCTCCTACAATGAGCAGTTCTTC; j_gene: TRBJ2-1; v_gene: TRBV7-9; d_gene: TRBD1; abundance: .
CDR3aa: CASSPRVEQFF; CDR3nt: TGTGCCAGCAGCCCCCGGGTTGAGCAGTTCTTC; j_gene: TRBJ2-1; v_gene: TRBV28; d_gene: .; abundance: .
CDR3aa: CASSPPVGSSKTQYF; CDR3nt: TGTGCCAGCTCACCACCGGTCGGGAGCAGTAAGACCCAGTACTTC; j_gene: TRBJ2-5; v_gene: TRBV18; d_gene: .; abundance: .
CDR3aa: CASSLSRGNSPLHF; CDR3nt: TGTGCCAGCAGCCTGAGTAGGGGCAATTCACCCCTCCACTTT; j_gene: TRBJ1-6; v_gene: TRBV6-5; d_gene: .; abundance: .
CDR3aa: CASRPRRGSTEAFF; CDR3nt: TGTGCCAGTAGGCCGCGGAGAGGGAGCACTGAAGCTTTCTTT; j_gene: TRBJ1-1; v_gene: TRBV19; d_gene: .; abundance: .
CDR3aa: CASSQVGTSDNWELFF; CDR3nt: TGCGCCAGCAGCCAAGTAGGTACTAGCGATAACTGGGAGCTGTTTTTT; j_gene: TRBJ2-2; v_gene: TRBV4-3; d_gene: TRBD2; abundance: few
CDR3aa: CASSLARQGGNYGYTF; CDR3nt: TGTGCCAGCAGCTTAGCCCGACAGGGAGGGAACTATGGCTACACCTTC; j_gene: TRBJ1-2; v_gene: TRBV7-8; d_gene: TRBD1; abundance: .
CDR3aa: CASSFSAGGSTDTQYF; CDR3nt: TGTGCCAGCAGCTTCTCGGCGGGAGGTTCCACAGATACGCAGTATTTT; j_gene: TRBJ2-3; v_gene: TRBV5-4; d_gene: TRBD2; abundance: .
CDR3aa: CASSLGLGVNTQYF; CDR3nt: TGTGCCAGCAGCTTAGGGCTAGGGGTAAATACGCAGTATTTT; j_gene: TRBJ2-3; v_gene: TRBV11-2; d_gene: .; abundance: .
CDR3aa: CASRGLLPAEQYF; CDR3nt: TGTGCTAGCAGGGGACTGCTCCCGGCCGAGCAGTACTTC; j_gene: TRBJ2-7; v_gene: TRBV6-5; d_gene: .; abundance: .
CDR3aa: CASSESEGTAEAFF; CDR3nt: TGTGCCAGCAGTGAATCCGAGGGAACGGCTGAAGCTTTCTTT; j_gene: TRBJ1-1; v_gene: TRBV25-1; d_gene: .; abundance: .